The present entry profiles one T cell receptor (beta chain) with its context. Antigen specificity is unknown. Only in-frame clones appear in the TCRdb table, and some are missing; sequencing was by immunoSEQ multiplex PCR. Here the sample spans 95,000 to 100,000 clones, about 90% being singletons. The entry originates in a study of T cell responses to AZD1222 COVID-19 vaccine. Overall study results and limits: Among spike-specific TCRs, nearly half reportedly target unmutated variant regions. Among AZD1222 vaccinees, only 5 to 7 were seropositive at baseline. An increase in Spike-specific TCR breadth and depth was observed after two AZD1222 doses. Scientists sampled the repertoires only once the peak T cell response had passed.

V was pared by 4 bases and J by 4 bases, with 7 bases between. The CDR3 loop spans 12 amino acids. Per the germline V gene, CDR1 is SNHLY and CDR2 is FYNNEI. The V and J genes are TRBV2 and TRBJ1-2; D is uncertain. The sequenced sample was peripheral blood, obtained on day 0 of AZD1222 vaccination. The clonotype originates from an adult in good health. As DNA, the CDR3 is TGTGCCAGCAGTGTCTCAGCCTATGGCTACACCTTC. Translation: CASSVSAYGYTF.